This T cell receptor beta chain was identified in a study of human T cells and chemical hapten exposure. Study-wide results and limits: Clustering by CDR3 similarity yielded significantly more large clusters from expanded TCRs than controls. Donors, who had alopecia, may show an immune response that differs from healthy people's.

Worth noting for this clonotype: Antigen: not known. The junction differs from germline at one of its ends, possibly a read error.

The time point here: patch test 3, about 24 weeks after DPC sensitization. As to treatment: therapeutic diphenylcyclopropenone sensitization with weekly scalp DPC. Staff drew blood before applying each patch test. Original data processing: A per-sample median of around 100,000 TCRs was observed, with a range of about 20,000 to 700,000. Using its own MiXCR run on the RACE reads, TCRdb lists one record per CDR3 protein. In this record, the V and J calls reflect TCRdb's handling and not the investigators' own analysis. The repertoire consists of some 97,000 distinct CDR3 sequences, with 25% to 35% occurring once and the leading ten covering about a tenth. The sequence was collected from a middle-aged man with alopecia areata. Some clones in this sample may be carry-over from other donors' samples. This specimen was whole blood, taken in connection with sensitization to the hapten diphenylcyclopropenone (DPC).

CDR3 in amino acids: CSARNSNTGAFF. The CDR3 nucleotides are TGCAGTGCTAGAAACAGCAACACTGGAGCTTTCTTT. The V gene is TRBV20-1, the J gene TRBJ1-1; D remains ambiguous. Looked up from germline, CDR1 is DFQATT and CDR2 is SNEGSKA (reference sequence). The CDR3 loop spans 12 amino acids.